Given below is one T cell receptor beta chain in context. The assay was immunoSEQ multiplex PCR, and TCRdb's table has in-frame clones only and misses some. The data show about 48,000 clones, roughly three quarters seen once. The sample belongs to a study of OX40 agonist ivuxolimab in advanced cancers. With 7 bases clipped from V and 5 bases from J, the junction kept 10 bases outside the gene matches. Germline loops: CDR1 MNHEY, CDR2 SVGAGI. The CDR3 has 14 residues. This receptor was taken from an adult with an advanced solid tumor such as melanoma, head and neck, liver or kidney cancer. Material: CD4+ or CD8+ T cells sorted from blood, obtained in a trial of the OX40 agonist ivuxolimab. The chain links TRBV6-5 to TRBJ1-1; 7 nucleotides align to TRBD1. CDR3 amino acids: CASTTAGGRTEAFF. The CDR3 DNA reads TGTGCCAGCACAACGGCAGGGGGGAGAACTGAAGCTTTCTTT.